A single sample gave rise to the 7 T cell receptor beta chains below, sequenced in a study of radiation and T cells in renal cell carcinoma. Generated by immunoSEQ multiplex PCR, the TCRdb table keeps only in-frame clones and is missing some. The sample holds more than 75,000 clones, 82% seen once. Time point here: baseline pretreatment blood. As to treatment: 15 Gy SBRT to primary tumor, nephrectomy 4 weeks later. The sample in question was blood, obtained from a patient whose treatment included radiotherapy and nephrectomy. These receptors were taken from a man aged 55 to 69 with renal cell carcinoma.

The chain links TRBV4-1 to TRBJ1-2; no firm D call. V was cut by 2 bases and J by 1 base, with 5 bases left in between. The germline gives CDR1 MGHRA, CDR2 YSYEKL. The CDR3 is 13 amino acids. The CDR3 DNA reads TGCGCCAGCAGCCAACCCTATAACTATGGCTACACCTTC. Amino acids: CASSQPYNYGYTF.

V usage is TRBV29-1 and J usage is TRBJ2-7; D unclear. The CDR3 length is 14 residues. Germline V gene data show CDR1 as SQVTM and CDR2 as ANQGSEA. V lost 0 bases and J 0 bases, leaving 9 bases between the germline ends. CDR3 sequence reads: CSVEDQGSSYEQYF. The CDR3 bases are TGCAGCGTTGAAGATCAAGGGTCCTCCTACGAGCAGTACTTC.

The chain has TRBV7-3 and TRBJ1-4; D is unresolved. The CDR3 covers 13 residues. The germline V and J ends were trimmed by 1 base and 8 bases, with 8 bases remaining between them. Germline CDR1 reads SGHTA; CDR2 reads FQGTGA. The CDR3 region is CASSLIVGEKLFF. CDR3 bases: TGTGCCAGCAGCTTAATTGTAGGGGAAAAACTGTTTTTT.

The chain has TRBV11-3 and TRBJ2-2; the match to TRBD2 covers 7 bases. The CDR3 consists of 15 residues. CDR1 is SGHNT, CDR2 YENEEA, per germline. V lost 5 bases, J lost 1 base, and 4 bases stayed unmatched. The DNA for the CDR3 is TGTGCCAGCAGCCGGGGACTATTGAACACCGGGGAGCTGTTTTTT. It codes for CASSRGLLNTGELFF.

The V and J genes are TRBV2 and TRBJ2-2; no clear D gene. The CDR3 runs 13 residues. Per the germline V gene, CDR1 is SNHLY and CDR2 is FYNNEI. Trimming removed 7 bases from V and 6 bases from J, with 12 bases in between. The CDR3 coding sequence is TGTGCCAGCACGCCCCGGTGGGCCGGGGAGCTGTTTTTT. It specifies CASTPRWAGELFF.

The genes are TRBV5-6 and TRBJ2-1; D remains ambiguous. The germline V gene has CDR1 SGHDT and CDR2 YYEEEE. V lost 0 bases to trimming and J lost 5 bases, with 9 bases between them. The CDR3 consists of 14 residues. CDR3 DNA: TGTGCCAGCAGCTTGGTTCGCCAGAACAATGAGCAGTTCTTC. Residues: CASSLVRQNNEQFF.

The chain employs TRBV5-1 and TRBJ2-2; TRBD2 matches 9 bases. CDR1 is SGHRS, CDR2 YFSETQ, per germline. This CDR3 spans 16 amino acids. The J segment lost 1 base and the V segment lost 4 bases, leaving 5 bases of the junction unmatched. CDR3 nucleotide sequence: TGCGCCAGCAGCCCCCGACTAGCGGAGAACACCGGGGAGCTGTTTTTT. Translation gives CASSPRLAENTGELFF.